This TCR beta chain came from a study of graft-versus-host responses after intestinal transplantation. Study details: Isolated intestinal, liver-intestinal, or multivisceral transplants were what recipients had. The recipients all started with anti-thymocyte globulin induction and then took tacrolimus and steroids for 2 to 3 years. Broader study findings: Allografts carried high graft-versus-host to host-versus-graft clonal ratios in patients having graft-donor T cell macrochimerism. GvH clones detected in recipient marrow included some appearing first in ileum or blood.

Of note for this clone: Its target is unknown.

Trimming pared 7 bases from V and 4 bases from J, leaving 11 bases between. Germline loops: CDR1 SQVTM, CDR2 ANQGSEA. CDR3 length: 12 amino acids. Profiling relied on immunoSEQ multiplex PCR, and the TCRdb table lists in-frame clones only, not all of them. The table lists approximately 38,000 clones, around 83% of them singletons. V and J are TRBV29-1 and TRBJ1-3, with no clear D. Sequenced material: PBMCs, taken approximately 1,000 days after transplant. This clonotype was obtained from a human patient who received an intestinal transplant, so some T cells may come from the graft donor. The CDR3 protein is CSAGVLGNTIYF. In DNA form, the CDR3 reads TGCAGCGCCGGGGTCCTGGGAAACACCATATATTTT.